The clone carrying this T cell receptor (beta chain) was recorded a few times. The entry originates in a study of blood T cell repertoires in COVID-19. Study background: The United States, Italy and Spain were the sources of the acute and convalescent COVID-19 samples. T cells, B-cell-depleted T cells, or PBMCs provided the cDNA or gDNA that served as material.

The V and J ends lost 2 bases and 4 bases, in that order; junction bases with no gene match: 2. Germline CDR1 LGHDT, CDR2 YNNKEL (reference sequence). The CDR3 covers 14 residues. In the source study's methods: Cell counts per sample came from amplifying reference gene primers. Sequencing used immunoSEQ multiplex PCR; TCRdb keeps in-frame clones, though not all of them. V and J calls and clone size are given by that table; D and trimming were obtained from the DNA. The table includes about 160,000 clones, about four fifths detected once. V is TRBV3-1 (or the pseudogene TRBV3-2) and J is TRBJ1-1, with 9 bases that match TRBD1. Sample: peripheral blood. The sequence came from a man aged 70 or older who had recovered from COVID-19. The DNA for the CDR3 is TGTGCCAGCAGCCAATTACAGGGGGCCACTGAAGCTTTCTTT. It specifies CASSQLQGATEAFF.